This passage covers 5 T cell receptor beta chains from one sample sequenced in a study of T cell responses to AZD1222 COVID-19 vaccine. Produced via immunoSEQ multiplex PCR; TCRdb's table is partial and in-frame only. The sample shows more than 85,000 clones, more than 70% of them seen only once. The specimen was peripheral blood, collected on day 0 of AZD1222 vaccination. The receptors shown here come from an adult in good health.

The V call is TRBV19, the J call TRBJ2-3; 14 bases map to TRBD2. V trimming: 5 bases; J trimming: 8 bases; junction bases outside the gene matches: 9. CDR1 and CDR2 (germline): LNHDA, SQIVND (reference sequence). This CDR3 comprises 16 residues. CDR3 coding DNA: TGTGCCAGTAGTCCTACCGGGACTAGCGGGAGTTCTACGCAGTATTTT. Residues: CASSPTGTSGSSTQYF.

The chain combines TRBV19 with TRBJ1-1; D unresolved. The germline V gene encodes CDR1 LNHDA and CDR2 SQIVND (reference sequence). Trimming removed 3 bases at V and 4 bases at J, with 15 bases between. CDR3 length equals 15 residues. CDR3 nucleotides: TGTGCCAGTAGTATCCAAAAGTTGGGCCCCACTGAAGCTTTCTTT. This gives the protein CASSIQKLGPTEAFF. The whole variable domain, remainder taken from reference TRBV19 and TRBJ1-1, is DGGITQSPKYLFRKEGQNVTLSCEQNLNHDAMYWYRQDPGQGLRLIYYSQIVNDFQKGDIAEGYSVSREKKESFPLTVTSAQKNPTAFYLCASSIQKLGPTEAFFGQGTRLTVV.

V gene TRBV6-2 or TRBV6-3 combines with J gene TRBJ2-5; no firm D call. V lost 6 bases and J lost 4, with 12 bases in between. CDR1 and CDR2 (germline): MNHEY, SVGEGT. This CDR3 comprises 13 residues. The CDR3 is CASSNGPVETQYF. The CDR3 bases are TGTGCCAGCAGCAACGGCCCGGTAGAGACCCAGTACTTC.

The chain joins TRBV7-9 to TRBJ1-1; D remains unclear. Germline V gene lookup returns CDR1 SEHNR and CDR2 FQNEAQ (reference sequence). The V end was cut by 2 bases, the J end by 7 bases, with 14 bases between. The CDR3 has 14 amino acids. The CDR3 nucleotides are TGTGCCAGCAGCTTAAATACCGGGCTCGGTGAAGCTTTCTTT. This translates into CASSLNTGLGEAFF.

The rearrangement links TRBV24-1 to TRBJ2-2; 11 bases match TRBD1. Germline-derived CDR1 and CDR2 are KGHDR and SFDVKD. J gave up 8 bases and V 0 bases, and 7 bases lay outside the gene matches. This CDR3 has 17 residues. The CDR3: CATSDLRGQGALGELFF. Here the CDR3 DNA reads TGTGCCACCAGTGATTTGCGAGGACAGGGGGCCCTAGGGGAGCTGTTTTTT.